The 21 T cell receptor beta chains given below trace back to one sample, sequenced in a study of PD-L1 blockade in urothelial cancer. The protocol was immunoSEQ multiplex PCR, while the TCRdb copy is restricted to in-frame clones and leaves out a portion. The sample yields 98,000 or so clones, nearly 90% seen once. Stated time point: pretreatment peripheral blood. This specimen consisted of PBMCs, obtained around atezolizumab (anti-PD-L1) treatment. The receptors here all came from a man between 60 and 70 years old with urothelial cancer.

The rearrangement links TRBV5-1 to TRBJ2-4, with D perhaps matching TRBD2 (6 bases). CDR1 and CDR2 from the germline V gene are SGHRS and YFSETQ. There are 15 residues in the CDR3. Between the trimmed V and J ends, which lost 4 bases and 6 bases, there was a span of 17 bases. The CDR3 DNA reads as TGCGCCAGCAGCCCGGACTCCCCCGGGGGAAACATTCAGTACTTC. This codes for CASSPDSPGGNIQYF.

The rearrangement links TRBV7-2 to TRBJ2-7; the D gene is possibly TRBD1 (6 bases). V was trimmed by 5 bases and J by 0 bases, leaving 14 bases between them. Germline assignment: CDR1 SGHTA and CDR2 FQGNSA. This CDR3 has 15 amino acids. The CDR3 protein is CASSLAGTPSYEQYF. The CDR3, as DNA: TGTGCCAGCAGCCTCGCCGGGACACCCTCCTACGAGCAGTACTTC.

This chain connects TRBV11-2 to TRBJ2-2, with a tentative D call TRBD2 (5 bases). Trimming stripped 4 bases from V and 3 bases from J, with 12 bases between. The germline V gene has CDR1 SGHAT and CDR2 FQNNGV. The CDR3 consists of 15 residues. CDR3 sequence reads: CASSSNTGYTGELFF. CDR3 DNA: TGTGCCAGCAGCTCGAATACGGGGTACACCGGGGAGCTGTTTTTT.

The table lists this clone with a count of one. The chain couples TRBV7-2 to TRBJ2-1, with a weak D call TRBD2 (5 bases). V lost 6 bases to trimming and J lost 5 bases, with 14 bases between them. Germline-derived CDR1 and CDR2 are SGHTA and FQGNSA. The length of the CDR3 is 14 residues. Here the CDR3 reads CASSLRRADNEQFF. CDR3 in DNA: TGTGCCAGCAGTTTGAGGCGGGCCGACAATGAGCAGTTCTTC.

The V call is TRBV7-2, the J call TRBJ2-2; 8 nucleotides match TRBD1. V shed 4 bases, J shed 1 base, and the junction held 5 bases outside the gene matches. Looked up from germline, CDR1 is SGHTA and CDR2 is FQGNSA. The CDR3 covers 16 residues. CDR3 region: CASSWSGTGNTGELFF. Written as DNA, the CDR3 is TGTGCCAGCAGCTGGAGTGGGACAGGGAACACCGGGGAGCTGTTTTTT.

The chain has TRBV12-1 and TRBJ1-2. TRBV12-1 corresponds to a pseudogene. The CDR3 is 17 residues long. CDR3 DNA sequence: TGTGCCAGCAGCTTTGAGGTCGGGGTGGCAGAAGAATATGGCTACACCTTC. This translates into CASSFEVGVAEEYGYTF.

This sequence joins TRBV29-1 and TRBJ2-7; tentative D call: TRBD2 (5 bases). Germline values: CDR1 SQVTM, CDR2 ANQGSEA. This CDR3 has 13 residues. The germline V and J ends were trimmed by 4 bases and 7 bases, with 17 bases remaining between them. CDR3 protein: CSVGTGENREQYF. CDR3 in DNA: TGCAGCGTTGGGACCGGGGAAAATCGGGAGCAGTACTTC.

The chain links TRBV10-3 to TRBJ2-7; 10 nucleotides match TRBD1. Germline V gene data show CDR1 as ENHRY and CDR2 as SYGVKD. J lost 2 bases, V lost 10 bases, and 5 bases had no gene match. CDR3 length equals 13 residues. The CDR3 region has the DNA TGTGCCACGACAGGGGGCGCACCCTACGAGCAGTACTTC. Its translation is CATTGGAPYEQYF.

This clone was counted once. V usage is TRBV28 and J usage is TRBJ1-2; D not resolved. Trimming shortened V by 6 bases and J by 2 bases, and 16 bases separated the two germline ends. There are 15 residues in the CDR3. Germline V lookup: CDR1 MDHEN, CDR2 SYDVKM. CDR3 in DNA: TGTGCCAGCAGCCTCGCCCTTGTGGGCAACTATGGCTACACCTTC. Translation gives CASSLALVGNYGYTF.

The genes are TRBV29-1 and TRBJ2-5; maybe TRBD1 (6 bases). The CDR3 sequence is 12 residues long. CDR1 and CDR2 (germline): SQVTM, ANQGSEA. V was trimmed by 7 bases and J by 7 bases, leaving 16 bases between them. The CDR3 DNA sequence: TGCAGCGACACACAGGGTGGTGGGACCCAGTACTTC. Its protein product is CSDTQGGGTQYF.

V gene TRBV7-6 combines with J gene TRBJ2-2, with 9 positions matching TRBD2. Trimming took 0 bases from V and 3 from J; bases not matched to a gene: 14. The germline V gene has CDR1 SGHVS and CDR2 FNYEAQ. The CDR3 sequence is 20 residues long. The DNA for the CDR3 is TGTGCCAGCAGCTTAGCAATAGCGGGAGTTGGAGTTCGGGACACCGGGGAGCTGTTTTTT. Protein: CASSLAIAGVGVRDTGELFF.

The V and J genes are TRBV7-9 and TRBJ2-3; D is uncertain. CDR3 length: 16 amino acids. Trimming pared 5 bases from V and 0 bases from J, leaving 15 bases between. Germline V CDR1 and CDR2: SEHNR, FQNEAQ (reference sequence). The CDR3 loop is CASSHSRVSSTDTQYF. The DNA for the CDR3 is TGTGCCAGCAGCCACAGCCGCGTATCTAGCACAGATACGCAGTATTTT. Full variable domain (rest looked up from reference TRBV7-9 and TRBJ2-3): DTGVSQNPRHKITKRGQNVTFRCDPISEHNRLYWYRQTLGQGPEFLTYFQNEAQLEKSRLLSDRFSAERPKGSFSTLEIQRTEQGDSAMYLCASSHSRVSSTDTQYFGPGTRLTVL.

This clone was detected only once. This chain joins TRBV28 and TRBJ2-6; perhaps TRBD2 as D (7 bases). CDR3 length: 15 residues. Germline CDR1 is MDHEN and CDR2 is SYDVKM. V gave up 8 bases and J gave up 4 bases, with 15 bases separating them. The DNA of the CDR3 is TGTGCCAGCGGATCCCGGGGGGCAGGGGCCAACGTCCTGACTTTC. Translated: CASGSRGAGANVLTF.

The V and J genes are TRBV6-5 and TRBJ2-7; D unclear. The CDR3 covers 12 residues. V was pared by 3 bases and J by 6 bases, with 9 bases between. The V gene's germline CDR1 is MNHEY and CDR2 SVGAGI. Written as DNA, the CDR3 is TGTGCCAGCAGTTATCTAGGCTCCGAGCAGTACTTC. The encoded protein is CASSYLGSEQYF.

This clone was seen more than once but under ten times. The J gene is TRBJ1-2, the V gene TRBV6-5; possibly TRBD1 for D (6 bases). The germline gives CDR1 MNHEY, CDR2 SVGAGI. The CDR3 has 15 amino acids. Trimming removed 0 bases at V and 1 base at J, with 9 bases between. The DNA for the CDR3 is TGTGCCAGCAGTTACTCAGGGGGACGTAACTATGGCTACACCTTC. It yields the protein CASSYSGGRNYGYTF.

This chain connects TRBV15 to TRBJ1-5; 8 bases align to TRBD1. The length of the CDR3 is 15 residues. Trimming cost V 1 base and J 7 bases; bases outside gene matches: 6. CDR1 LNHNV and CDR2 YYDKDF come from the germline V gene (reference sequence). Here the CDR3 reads CATSRAGQGAQPQHF. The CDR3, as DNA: TGTGCCACCAGCAGAGCCGGGCAGGGGGCGCAGCCCCAGCATTTT.

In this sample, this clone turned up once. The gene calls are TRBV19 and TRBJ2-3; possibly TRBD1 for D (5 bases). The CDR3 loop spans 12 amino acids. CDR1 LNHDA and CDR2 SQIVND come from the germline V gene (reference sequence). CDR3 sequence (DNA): TGTGCATTAAGGGGCTTGGTGGATACGCAGTATTTT. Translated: CALRGLVDTQYF.

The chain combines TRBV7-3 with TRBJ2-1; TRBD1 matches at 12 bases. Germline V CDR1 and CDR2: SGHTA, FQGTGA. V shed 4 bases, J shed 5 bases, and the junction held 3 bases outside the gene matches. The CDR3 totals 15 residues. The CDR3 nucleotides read TGTGCCAGCAGCTCCGGGACAGGGGGCGACAATGAGCAGTTCTTC. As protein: CASSSGTGGDNEQFF.

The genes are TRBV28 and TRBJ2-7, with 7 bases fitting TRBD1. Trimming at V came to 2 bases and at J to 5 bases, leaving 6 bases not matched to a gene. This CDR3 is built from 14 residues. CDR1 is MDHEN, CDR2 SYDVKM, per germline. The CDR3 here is CASSLGTARNEQYF. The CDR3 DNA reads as TGTGCCAGCAGTTTAGGGACAGCAAGAAACGAGCAGTACTTC.

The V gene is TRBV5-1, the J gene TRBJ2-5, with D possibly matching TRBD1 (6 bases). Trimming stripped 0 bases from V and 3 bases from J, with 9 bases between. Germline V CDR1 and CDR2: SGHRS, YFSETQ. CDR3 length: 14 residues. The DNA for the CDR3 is TGCGCCAGCAGCTTGGCCCCAGGGGAAGAGACCCAGTACTTC. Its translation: CASSLAPGEETQYF.

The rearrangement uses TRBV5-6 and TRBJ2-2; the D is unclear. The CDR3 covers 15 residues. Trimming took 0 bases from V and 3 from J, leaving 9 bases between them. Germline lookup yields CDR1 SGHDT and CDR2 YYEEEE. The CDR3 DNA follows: TGTGCCAGCAGCTTGGGGGCGCTGGACACCGGGGAGCTGTTTTTT. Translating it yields CASSLGALDTGELFF. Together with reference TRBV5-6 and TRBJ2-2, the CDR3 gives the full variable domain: DAGVTQSPTHLIKTRGQQVTLRCSPKSGHDTVSWYQQALGQGPQFIFQYYEEEERQRGNFPDRFSGHQFPNYSSELNVNALLLGDSALYLCASSLGALDTGELFFGEGSRLTVL.